This TCR beta chain was retrieved from a study of T cells in Graves' hyperthyroidism and ophthalmopathy. Study-wide context: Peripheral blood draws took place at initial diagnosis, ahead of any treatment.

General study findings and limits: Most clonotypes that expanded in the thyroid above 0.001 also showed up in blood.

A note on this clonotype: The antigen remains undetermined.

V was cut by 8 bases and J by 0 bases, with 9 bases left in between. The germline gives CDR1 SGDLS, CDR2 YYNGEE. The length of the CDR3 is 14 residues. Subjects aged 18 to 65 presented with newly diagnosed hyperthyroidism of less than 2 months' duration. Patients with uncontrolled infections, other autoimmune diseases, pregnancy or lactation were excluded. The source material, RNA transcripts, was used to amplify TCR beta CDR3 regions. TCR CDR3 underwent first-round RT-PCR with the HTBI primer set. TCRdb processed the multiplex PCR reads anew with MiXCR; each CDR3 protein has one entry. The table has hundreds of thousands of distinct CDR3 sequences, 13% to 15% seen once.

Sample: blood. The receptor's source is a woman between 18 and 29 years old with Graves' hyperthyroidism. The chain has TRBV9 and TRBJ1-6; D ambiguous. CDR3 in DNA: TGTGCCAGTTCAGCGCTCTCCTATAATTCACCCCTCCACTTT. It yields the protein CASSALSYNSPLHF.